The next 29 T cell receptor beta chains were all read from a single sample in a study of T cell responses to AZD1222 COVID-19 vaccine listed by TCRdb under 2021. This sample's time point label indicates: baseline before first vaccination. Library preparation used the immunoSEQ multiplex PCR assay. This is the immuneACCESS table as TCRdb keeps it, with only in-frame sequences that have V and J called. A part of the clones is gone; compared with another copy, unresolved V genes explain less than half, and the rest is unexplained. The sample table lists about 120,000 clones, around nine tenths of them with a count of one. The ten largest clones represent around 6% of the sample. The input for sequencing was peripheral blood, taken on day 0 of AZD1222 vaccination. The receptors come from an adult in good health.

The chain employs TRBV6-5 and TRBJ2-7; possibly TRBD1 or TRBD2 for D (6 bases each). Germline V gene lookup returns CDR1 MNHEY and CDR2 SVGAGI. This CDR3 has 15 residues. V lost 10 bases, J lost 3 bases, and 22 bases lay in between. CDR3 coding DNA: TGTGCCACCCGGGACATCGGTACGGGGGTCTACGAGCAGTACTTC. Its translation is CATRDIGTGVYEQYF.

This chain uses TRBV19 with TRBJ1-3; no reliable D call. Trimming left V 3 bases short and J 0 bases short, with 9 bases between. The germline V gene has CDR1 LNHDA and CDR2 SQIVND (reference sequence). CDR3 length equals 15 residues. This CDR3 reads CASSMAPGSGNTIYF. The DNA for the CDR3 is TGTGCCAGTAGTATGGCACCGGGCTCTGGAAACACCATATATTTT.

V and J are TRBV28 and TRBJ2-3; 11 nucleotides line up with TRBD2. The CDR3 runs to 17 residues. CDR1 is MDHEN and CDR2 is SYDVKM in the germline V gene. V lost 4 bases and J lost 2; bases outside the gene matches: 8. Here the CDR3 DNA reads TGTGCCAGCAGTTCTCTAGCGGGAGGTTCACCCACAGATACGCAGTATTTT. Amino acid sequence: CASSSLAGGSPTDTQYF.

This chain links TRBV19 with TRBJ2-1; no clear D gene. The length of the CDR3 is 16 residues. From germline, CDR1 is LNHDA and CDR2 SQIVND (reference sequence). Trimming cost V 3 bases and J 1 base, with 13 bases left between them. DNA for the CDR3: TGTGCCAGTAGTATTACCTTCGGGTCTTCCTACAATGAGCAGTTCTTC. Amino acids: CASSITFGSSYNEQFF.

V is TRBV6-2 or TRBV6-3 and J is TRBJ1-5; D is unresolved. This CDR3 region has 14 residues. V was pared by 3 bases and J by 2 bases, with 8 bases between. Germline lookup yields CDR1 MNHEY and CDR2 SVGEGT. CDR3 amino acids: CASSYRSGNQPQHF. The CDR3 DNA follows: TGTGCCAGCAGTTATAGAAGTGGCAATCAGCCCCAGCATTTT.

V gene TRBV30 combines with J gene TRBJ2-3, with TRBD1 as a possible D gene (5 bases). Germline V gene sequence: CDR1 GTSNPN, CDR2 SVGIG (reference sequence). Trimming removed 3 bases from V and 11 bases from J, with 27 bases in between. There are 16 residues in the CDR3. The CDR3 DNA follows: TGTGCCTGGAGCCTCTTCGTAGGGGCAGTTGGACGAATGCAGTATTTT. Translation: CAWSLFVGAVGRMQYF.

CDR3 DNA sequence: TGTGCCAGCAGTGTCCCAGCGTTCAGCTCCTACGAGCAGTACTTC. Translating it yields CASSVPAFSSYEQYF. V gene TRBV2 combines with J gene TRBJ2-7; D is ambiguous. V was trimmed by 4 bases and J by 0 bases, leaving 13 bases between them. Germline lookup yields CDR1 SNHLY and CDR2 FYNNEI. The CDR3 totals 15 residues.

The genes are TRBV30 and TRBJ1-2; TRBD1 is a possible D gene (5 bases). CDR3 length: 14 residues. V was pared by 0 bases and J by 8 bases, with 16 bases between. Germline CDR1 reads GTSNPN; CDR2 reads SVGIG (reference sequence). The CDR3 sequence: CAWSVWSGTGGYTF. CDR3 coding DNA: TGTGCCTGGAGTGTTTGGTCGGGGACCGGGGGCTACACCTTC.

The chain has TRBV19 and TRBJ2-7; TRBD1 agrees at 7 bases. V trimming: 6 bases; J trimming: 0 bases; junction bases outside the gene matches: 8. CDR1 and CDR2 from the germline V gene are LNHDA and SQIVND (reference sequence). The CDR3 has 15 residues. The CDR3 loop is CASRLEGAGSYEQYF. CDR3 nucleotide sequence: TGTGCCAGTAGACTCGAGGGGGCTGGCTCCTACGAGCAGTACTTC.

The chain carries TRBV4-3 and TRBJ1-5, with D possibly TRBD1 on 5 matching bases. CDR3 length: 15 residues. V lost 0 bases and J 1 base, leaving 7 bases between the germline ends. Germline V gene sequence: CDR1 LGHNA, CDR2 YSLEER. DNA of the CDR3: TGCGCCAGCAGCCAAGATGGGGGGAGCAATCAGCCCCAGCATTTT. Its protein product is CASSQDGGSNQPQHF.

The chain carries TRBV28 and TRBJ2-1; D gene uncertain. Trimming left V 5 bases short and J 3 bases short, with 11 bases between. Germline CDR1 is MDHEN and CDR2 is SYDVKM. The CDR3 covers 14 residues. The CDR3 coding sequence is TGTGCCAGCAGTCCCGGTGTCTTCTACAATGAGCAGTTCTTC. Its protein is CASSPGVFYNEQFF.

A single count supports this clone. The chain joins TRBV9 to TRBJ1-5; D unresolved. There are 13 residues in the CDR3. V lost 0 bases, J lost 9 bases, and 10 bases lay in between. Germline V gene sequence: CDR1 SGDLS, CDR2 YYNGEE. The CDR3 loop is CASSVGRWGPQHF. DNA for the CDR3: TGTGCCAGCAGCGTAGGCAGGTGGGGGCCCCAGCATTTT. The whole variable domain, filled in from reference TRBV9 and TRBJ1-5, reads DSGVTQTPKHLITATGQRVTLRCSPRSGDLSVYWYQQSLDQGLQFLIQYYNGEERAKGNILERFSAQQFPDLHSELNLSSLELGDSALYFCASSVGRWGPQHFGDGTRLSIL.

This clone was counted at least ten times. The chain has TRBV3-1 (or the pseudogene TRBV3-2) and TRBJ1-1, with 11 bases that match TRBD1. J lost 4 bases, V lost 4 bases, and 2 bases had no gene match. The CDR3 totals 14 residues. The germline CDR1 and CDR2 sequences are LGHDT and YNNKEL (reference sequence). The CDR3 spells CASSPGQGVTEAFF. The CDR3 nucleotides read TGTGCCAGCAGCCCGGGACAGGGGGTCACTGAAGCTTTCTTT.

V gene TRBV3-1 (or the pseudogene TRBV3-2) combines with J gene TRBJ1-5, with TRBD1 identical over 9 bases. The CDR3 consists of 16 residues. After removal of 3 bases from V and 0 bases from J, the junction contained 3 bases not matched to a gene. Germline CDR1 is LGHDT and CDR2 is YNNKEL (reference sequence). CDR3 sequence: CASSHGTGISNQPQHF. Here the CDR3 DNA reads TGTGCCAGCAGCCACGGGACAGGGATTAGCAATCAGCCCCAGCATTTT.

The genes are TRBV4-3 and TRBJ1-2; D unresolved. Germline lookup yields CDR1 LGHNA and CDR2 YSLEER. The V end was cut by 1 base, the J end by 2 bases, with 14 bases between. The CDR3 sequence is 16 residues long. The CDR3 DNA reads TGCGCCAGCAGCCAAGTTCCCCAGCTTGGGAACTATGGCTACACCTTC. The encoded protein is CASSQVPQLGNYGYTF.

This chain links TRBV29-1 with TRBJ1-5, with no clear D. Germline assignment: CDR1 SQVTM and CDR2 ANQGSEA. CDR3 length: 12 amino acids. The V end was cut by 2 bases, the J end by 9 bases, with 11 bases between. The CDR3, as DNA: TGCAGCGTTGAACCTACGGATCCGCCCCAGCATTTT. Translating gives CSVEPTDPPQHF.

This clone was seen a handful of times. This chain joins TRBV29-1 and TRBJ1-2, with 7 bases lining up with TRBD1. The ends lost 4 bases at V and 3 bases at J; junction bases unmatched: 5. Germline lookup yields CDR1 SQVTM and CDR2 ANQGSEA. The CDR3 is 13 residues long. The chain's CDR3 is CSVGLGTDYGYTF. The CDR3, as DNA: TGCAGCGTTGGTCTCGGGACAGACTATGGCTACACCTTC.

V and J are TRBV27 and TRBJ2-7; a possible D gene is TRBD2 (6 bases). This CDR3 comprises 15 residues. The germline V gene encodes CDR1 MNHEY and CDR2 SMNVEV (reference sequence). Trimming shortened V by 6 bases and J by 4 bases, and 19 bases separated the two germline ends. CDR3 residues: CASSPFGGRSYEQYF. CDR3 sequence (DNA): TGTGCCAGCAGCCCTTTTGGAGGGAGGAGTTACGAGCAGTACTTC.

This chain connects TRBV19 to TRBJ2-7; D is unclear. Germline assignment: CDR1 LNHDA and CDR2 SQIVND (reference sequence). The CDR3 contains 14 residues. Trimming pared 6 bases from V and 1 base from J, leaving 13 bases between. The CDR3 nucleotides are TGTGCCAGTAGACCCTCCAGGCTATCCTACGAGCAGTACTTC. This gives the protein CASRPSRLSYEQYF.

The CDR3 DNA is TGTGCCAGCAGCTTAGGTACAGGGGGGTATGAAAAACTGTTTTTT. Its protein product is CASSLGTGGYEKLFF. The V and J genes are TRBV7-9 and TRBJ1-4, with 8 nucleotides matching TRBD1. The germline CDR1 and CDR2 sequences are SEHNR and FQNEAQ (reference sequence). This CDR3 has 15 residues. V was pared by 1 base and J by 6 bases, with 4 bases of the junction left unmatched.

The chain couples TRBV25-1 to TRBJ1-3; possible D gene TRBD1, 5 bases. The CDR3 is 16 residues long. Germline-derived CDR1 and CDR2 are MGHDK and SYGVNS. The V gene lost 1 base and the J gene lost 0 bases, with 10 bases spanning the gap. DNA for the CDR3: TGTGCCAGCAGTGAATTAGGCAGGGCCTCTGGAAACACCATATATTTT. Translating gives CASSELGRASGNTIYF. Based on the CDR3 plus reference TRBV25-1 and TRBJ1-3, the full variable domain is EADIYQTPRYLVIGTGKKITLECSQTMGHDKMYWYQQDPGMELHLIHYSYGVNSTEKGDLSSESTVSRIRTEHFPLTLESARPSHTSQYLCASSELGRASGNTIYFGEGSWLTVV.

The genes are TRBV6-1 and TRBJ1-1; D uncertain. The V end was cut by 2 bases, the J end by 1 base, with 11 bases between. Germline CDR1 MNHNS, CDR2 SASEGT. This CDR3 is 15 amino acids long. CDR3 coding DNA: TGTGCCAGCAGTGAAAATAACATCCCGAACACTGAAGCTTTCTTT. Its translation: CASSENNIPNTEAFF.

The CDR3 loop is CASSPPGREAKNIQYF. As DNA, the CDR3 is TGTGCCAGCTCACCACCGGGGAGGGAGGCCAAAAACATTCAGTACTTC. V is TRBV18 and J is TRBJ2-4; the match to TRBD2 covers 7 bases. V was pared by 0 bases and J by 1 base, with 3 bases of the junction left unmatched. Germline loops: CDR1 KGHSH, CDR2 LQKENI. This CDR3 has 16 amino acids.

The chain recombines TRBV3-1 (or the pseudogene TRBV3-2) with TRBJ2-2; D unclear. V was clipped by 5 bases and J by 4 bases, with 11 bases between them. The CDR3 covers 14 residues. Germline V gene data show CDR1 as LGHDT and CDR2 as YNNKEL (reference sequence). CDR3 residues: CASSTNSGTGELFF. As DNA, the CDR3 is TGTGCCAGCAGCACCAATTCGGGCACCGGGGAGCTGTTTTTT.

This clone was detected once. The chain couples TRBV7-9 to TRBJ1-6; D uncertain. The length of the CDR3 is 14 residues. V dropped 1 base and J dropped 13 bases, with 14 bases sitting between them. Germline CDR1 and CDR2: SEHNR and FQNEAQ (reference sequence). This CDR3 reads CASSLEDGSAPLHF. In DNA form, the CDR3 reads TGTGCCAGCAGCTTAGAGGACGGTTCGGCGCCCCTCCACTTT.

CDR3 amino acids: CASSLTPSWETQYF. The CDR3, as DNA: TGCGCCAGCAGCTTGACACCCTCTTGGGAGACCCAGTACTTC. V is TRBV5-1 and J is TRBJ2-5; D call uncertain. CDR1 is SGHRS, CDR2 YFSETQ, per germline. With 1 base removed from V and 5 bases from J, the gap between germline ends came to 12 bases. This CDR3 is built from 14 residues.

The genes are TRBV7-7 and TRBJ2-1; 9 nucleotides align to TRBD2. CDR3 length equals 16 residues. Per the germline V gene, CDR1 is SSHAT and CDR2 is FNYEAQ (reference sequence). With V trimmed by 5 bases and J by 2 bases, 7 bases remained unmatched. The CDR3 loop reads CASSPWTSETYNEQFF. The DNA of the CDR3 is TGTGCCAGCAGCCCGTGGACTAGCGAAACCTACAATGAGCAGTTCTTC.

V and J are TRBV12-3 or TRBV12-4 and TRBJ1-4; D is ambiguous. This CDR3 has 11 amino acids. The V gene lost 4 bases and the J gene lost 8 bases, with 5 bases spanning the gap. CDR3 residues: CASSSREKLFF. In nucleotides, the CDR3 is TGTGCCAGCAGTTCGAGGGAAAAACTGTTTTTT.

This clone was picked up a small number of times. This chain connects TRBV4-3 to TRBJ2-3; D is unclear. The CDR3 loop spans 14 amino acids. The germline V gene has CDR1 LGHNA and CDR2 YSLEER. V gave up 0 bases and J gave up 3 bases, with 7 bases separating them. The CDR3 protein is CASSQDVETDTQYF. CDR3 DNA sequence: TGCGCCAGCAGCCAAGATGTCGAAACAGATACGCAGTATTTT.